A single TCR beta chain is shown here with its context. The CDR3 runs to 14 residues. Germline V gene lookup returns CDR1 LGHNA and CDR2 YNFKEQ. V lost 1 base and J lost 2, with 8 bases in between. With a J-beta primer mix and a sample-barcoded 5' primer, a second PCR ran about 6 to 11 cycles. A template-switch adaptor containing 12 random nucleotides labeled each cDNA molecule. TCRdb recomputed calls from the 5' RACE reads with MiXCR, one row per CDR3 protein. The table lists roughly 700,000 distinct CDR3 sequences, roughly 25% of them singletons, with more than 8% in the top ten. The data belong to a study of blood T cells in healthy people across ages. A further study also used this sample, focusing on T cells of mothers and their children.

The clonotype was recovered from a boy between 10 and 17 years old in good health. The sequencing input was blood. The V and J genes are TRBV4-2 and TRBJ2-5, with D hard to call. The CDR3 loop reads CASSQVLRQETQYF. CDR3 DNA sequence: TGTGCCAGCAGCCAAGTCCTACGTCAAGAGACCCAGTACTTC.